Presented here are 8 T cell receptor beta chains from one specimen sequenced in a study of shared clonotypes between healthy human individuals. The assay was immunoSEQ multiplex PCR, and TCRdb's table has in-frame clones only and misses some. Of approximately 2.1 million clones listed, roughly 93% are singletons. Material: naive CD4+ T cells from PBMCs. Sample subset: CD45RA+ positively selected. The receptors originated from a man between 18 and 29 years old in good health. Some clones in this sample may be carry-over from other donors' samples.

Turning to this clone: Other DNA variants within this sample encode the same CDR3. The chain joins TRBV18 to TRBJ1-2; D perhaps matches TRBD1 (5 bases). Trimming shortened V by 2 bases and J by 7 bases, and 5 bases separated the two germline ends. Germline V gene lookup returns CDR1 KGHSH and CDR2 LQKENI. The CDR3 totals 11 residues. CDR3: CASSPGGGYTF. The DNA for the CDR3 is TGTGCCAGCTCACCAGGGGGTGGCTACACCTTC.

The chain employs TRBV2 and TRBJ2-2; D ambiguous. Germline CDR1 is SNHLY and CDR2 is FYNNEI. V dropped 2 bases and J dropped 3 bases, with 4 bases sitting between them. This CDR3 is built from 13 residues. The CDR3 DNA sequence: TGTGCCAGCAGTGAAAGGTACACCGGGGAGCTGTTTTTT. Translation: CASSERYTGELFF.

This CDR3 reads CASSLSRAGELFF. DNA for the CDR3: TGTGCCAGCAGCTTATCCCGGGCCGGGGAGCTGTTTTTT. This chain connects TRBV5-6 to TRBJ2-2; D uncertain. The CDR3 loop spans 13 amino acids. Trimming shortened V by 2 bases and J by 6 bases, and 8 bases separated the two germline ends. CDR1 and CDR2 (germline): SGHDT, YYEEEE. Combining the CDR3 with reference TRBV5-6 and TRBJ2-2 gives the whole variable domain DAGVTQSPTHLIKTRGQQVTLRCSPKSGHDTVSWYQQALGQGPQFIFQYYEEEERQRGNFPDRFSGHQFPNYSSELNVNALLLGDSALYLCASSLSRAGELFFGEGSRLTVL.

The genes are TRBV5-4 and TRBJ2-7; 8 bases line up with TRBD1. CDR1 and CDR2 (germline): SGHNT, YYREEE (reference sequence). The CDR3 consists of 14 residues. V was pared by 0 bases and J by 8 bases, with 7 bases of the junction left unmatched. DNA for the CDR3: TGTGCCAGCAGCTTGGGACAGGGGCGCTTGAAGCAGTACTTC. Amino acids: CASSLGQGRLKQYF.

The CDR3 region is CASSLEQGSGTQYF. DNA for the CDR3: TGTGCCAGCAGCTTGGAGCAGGGGTCAGGGACCCAGTACTTC. J is TRBJ2-5 and V is TRBV5-4; TRBD1 might be the D (6 bases). Trimming left V 0 bases short and J 7 bases short, with 13 bases between. This CDR3 spans 14 amino acids. The germline V gene has CDR1 SGHNT and CDR2 YYREEE (reference sequence). The entire variable domain, with the rest obtained from reference TRBV5-4 and TRBJ2-5, is as follows: ETGVTQSPTHLIKTRGQQVTLRCSSQSGHNTVSWYQQALGQGPQFIFQYYREEENGRGNFPPRFSGLQFPNYSSELNVNALELDDSALYLCASSLEQGSGTQYFGPGTRLLVL.

V and J are TRBV28 and TRBJ1-5; D call uncertain. The CDR3 has 12 amino acids. Germline V gives CDR1 MDHEN, CDR2 SYDVKM. Trimming cost V 4 bases and J 5 bases, with 6 bases left between them. CDR3 nucleotides: TGTGCCAGCAGTTCGGATGATCAGCCCCAGCATTTT. Protein: CASSSDDQPQHF. Using reference TRBV28 and TRBJ1-5 for the parts outside the CDR3, the full variable domain is DVKVTQSSRYLVKRTGEKVFLECVQDMDHENMFWYRQDPGLGLRLIYFSYDVKMKEKGDIPEGYSVSREKKERFSLILESASTNQTSMYLCASSSDDQPQHFGDGTRLSIL.

This clone is a singleton in its sample. J is TRBJ2-4 and V is TRBV2; tentatively, D is TRBD1 or TRBD2 (6 bases each). The V gene lost 8 bases and the J gene lost 6 bases, with 17 bases spanning the gap. Germline CDR1 and CDR2: SNHLY and FYNNEI. The CDR3 has 14 amino acids. The CDR3 DNA reads as TGTGCCAGCTTGTGGGGGGCGGGTGGAAACATTCAGTACTTC. Protein product: CASLWGAGGNIQYF.

As for this clone: The same CDR3 is also encoded by other DNA sequences in this sample. V and J are TRBV30 and TRBJ2-1; D possibly corresponds to TRBD1 (6 bases). CDR1 is GTSNPN, CDR2 SVGIG, per germline (reference sequence). This CDR3 spans 13 amino acids. Trimming took 1 base from V and 3 from J, leaving 7 bases between them. The CDR3 DNA follows: TGTGCCTGGAGTGAGGACAGCTACAATGAGCAGTTCTTC. Amino acids: CAWSEDSYNEQFF.